Ten or more counts support the clone carrying this T cell receptor beta chain. Its antigen is unidentified. The germline CDR1 and CDR2 sequences are MGHDK and SYGVNS. This CDR3 comprises 16 residues. V lost 8 bases, J lost 4 bases, and 23 bases lay in between. Genomic DNA, serving as template, underwent TCR beta VDJ and CDR3 profiling. TCRdb passed the reads through MiXCR, listing each CDR3 protein once. The top ten hold roughly 8% of the sample, which has more than 250,000 distinct CDR3 sequences, 56% seen once. This sample stems from a study of CD8+CD57+ T cells in acquired aplastic anemia. Overall study context: Sorted CD4+ and CD8+ cells yielded DNA averaging around 3.2 ug.

Study-wide results and caveats: Overlapping CD8+ CDR3 repertoires of patients and controls contained 25 to 35 shared sequences.

Input material: sorted CD4+, CD8+, or CD8+CD57+ T cells (not recorded which) from PBMCs. The chain links TRBV25-1 to TRBJ2-5; maybe TRBD2 (6 bases). The sequence came from a human donor with severe aplastic anemia or a healthy control (not recorded which). In DNA form, the CDR3 reads TGTGCCAGCGATGGGGCCTGGGAGATGGGGGGAGAGACCCAGTACTTC. As protein: CASDGAWEMGGETQYF.